The 18 T cell receptor beta chains below all came from one sample that was sequenced in a study of vaccination and CD4 T cells after COVID-19. With the Oncomine TCR Beta short-read assay, DNA from cultured CD4+ T cells was sequenced. One entry per CDR3 protein, called by TCRdb with MiXCR from the PCR reads. There are approximately 20,000 distinct CDR3 sequences in the sample; just over 45% occur only once, and less than 3.5% lies in the top ten. Antigens of these TCRs are unknown. Documented treatment: approximately 10-day PBMC culture with coronavirus spike peptide pools or control peptides (ViraFEST assay). This material consisted of CD4+ T cells from blood, cultured in vitro, taken after SARS-CoV-2 vaccination. Source of these receptors: a human donor who had recovered from COVID-19.

This clonotype was recorded a few times. The V gene is TRBV20-1, the J gene TRBJ2-1; the match to TRBD2 covers 10 bases. V was clipped by 6 bases and J by 9 bases; unmatched bases: 8. The CDR3 spans 13 residues. Germline V gene sequence: CDR1 DFQATT, CDR2 SNEGSKA (reference sequence). CDR3: CSAQREGGSEQFF. CDR3 DNA: TGCAGTGCCCAGCGGGAGGGCGGGAGTGAGCAGTTCTTC.

This chain uses TRBV27 with TRBJ1-5; D is possibly TRBD1 (5 bases). This CDR3 spans 14 amino acids. Germline CDR1 reads MNHEY; CDR2 reads SMNVEV (reference sequence). V dropped 5 bases and J dropped 2 bases, with 10 bases sitting between them. As DNA, the CDR3 is TGTGCCAGCAGTGCCACGACAGGCAATCAGCCCCAGCATTTT. Translation gives CASSATTGNQPQHF.

This chain links TRBV6-1 with TRBJ1-2; 7 bases match TRBD1. Germline CDR1 reads MNHNS; CDR2 reads SASEGT. V lost 0 bases and J lost 8; bases outside the gene matches: 3. The CDR3 is 13 amino acids. CDR3 loop: CASSEATGTGYTF. CDR3 nucleotide sequence: TGTGCCAGCAGTGAAGCGACAGGGACCGGCTACACCTTC.

This clonotype is labeled medium-sized. The chain joins TRBV27 to TRBJ1-6; D is possibly TRBD1 (5 bases). Germline CDR1 and CDR2: MNHEY and SMNVEV (reference sequence). The V and J ends lost 5 bases and 5 bases respectively, with 10 bases between them. The CDR3 has 14 amino acids. The CDR3 DNA reads TGTGCCAGCAGTAACCGGGGCAATAATTCACCCCTCCACTTT. Its protein product is CASSNRGNNSPLHF.

This chain's CDR3 is CSARETGDSPLHF. CDR3 DNA sequence: TGCAGTGCTAGAGAGACAGGGGATTCACCCCTCCACTTT. V and J are TRBV20-1 and TRBJ1-6; TRBD1 matches 8 bases. With V trimmed by 0 bases and J by 8 bases, 0 bases remained unmatched. Germline CDR1 is DFQATT and CDR2 is SNEGSKA (reference sequence). This CDR3 comprises 13 residues.

V and J are TRBV20-1 and TRBJ2-3; the match to TRBD1 covers 8 bases. The V gene end was trimmed by 2 bases and the J gene end by 8 bases; junction bases not matched to a gene: 6. The CDR3 is 13 residues long. Germline values: CDR1 DFQATT, CDR2 SNEGSKA (reference sequence). The CDR3 is CSARFQGAATQYF. Here the CDR3 DNA reads TGCAGTGCTAGATTTCAGGGGGCGGCTACGCAGTATTTT.

The chain combines TRBV20-1 with TRBJ2-3, with D perhaps TRBD1 (6 bases). The V end lost 4 bases, the J end lost 1 base, and 15 bases lay between the germline ends. The germline V gene encodes CDR1 DFQATT and CDR2 SNEGSKA (reference sequence). The length of the CDR3 is 15 residues. The CDR3 protein is CSAIRQDKGTDTQYF. Here the CDR3 DNA reads TGCAGTGCTATCAGACAGGACAAGGGCACAGATACGCAGTATTTT.

The CDR3 reads CSVEQGVSREQYF. CDR3 bases: TGCAGTGTGGAACAGGGAGTATCACGCGAGCAGTACTTC. This sequence joins TRBV20-1 and TRBJ2-7; TRBD1 is a possible D gene (6 bases). V shed 7 bases and J shed 6 bases, with 19 bases lying between them. This CDR3 comprises 13 residues. CDR1 and CDR2 from the germline V gene are DFQATT and SNEGSKA (reference sequence).

The chain recombines TRBV6-1 with TRBJ2-1, with TRBD1 matching over 9 bases. The length of the CDR3 is 15 residues. Losses at the gene ends were 5 bases for V and 13 bases for J; bases not matched to a gene: 15. Germline assignment: CDR1 MNHNS and CDR2 SASEGT. CDR3 in amino acids: CASSPDRDRVRLQFF. CDR3 sequence (DNA): TGTGCCAGCAGTCCTGACCGGGACAGGGTCCGTTTACAGTTCTTC.

This clonotype was observed a few times. This sequence joins TRBV27 and TRBJ1-2, with D perhaps matching TRBD1 (6 bases). The CDR3 covers 14 residues. Germline V gene sequence: CDR1 MNHEY, CDR2 SMNVEV (reference sequence). Trimming pared 6 bases from V and 7 bases from J, leaving 18 bases between. DNA of the CDR3: TGTGCCAGCAGACGGGATTTTGGGGGCGGTGGCTACACCTTC. Protein: CASRRDFGGGGYTF.

This chain links TRBV5-8 with TRBJ2-1; D call uncertain. The germline gives CDR1 SGHTS, CDR2 YDEGEE. The CDR3 is made up of 15 amino acids. V was shortened by 4 bases and J by 1 base, with 12 bases between the two germline ends. The CDR3 nucleotides are TGTGCCAGCAGCAGTGTGGTCGTTTCCTACAATGAGCAGTTCTTC. Its translation: CASSSVVVSYNEQFF.

The J gene is TRBJ2-1, the V gene TRBV20-1; 7 bases match TRBD1. Looked up from germline, CDR1 is DFQATT and CDR2 is SNEGSKA (reference sequence). CDR3 length: 14 residues. V shed 5 bases and J 0 bases; nucleotides not matched to a gene: 4. The DNA for the CDR3 is TGCAGTGCTGCCGGACAGGACTCCTACAATGAGCAGTTCTTC. Its translation is CSAAGQDSYNEQFF.

This clonotype occurred a few times. The J gene is TRBJ1-1, the V gene TRBV6-5; D unresolved. The V end was cut by 4 bases, the J end by 1 base, with 7 bases between. CDR3 length: 13 residues. The germline gives CDR1 MNHEY, CDR2 SVGAGI. The DNA of the CDR3 is TGTGCCAGCAGTTCTGAAAGGAACACTGAAGCTTTCTTT. It specifies CASSSERNTEAFF.

The V call is TRBV7-2, the J call TRBJ2-1, with 9 positions matching TRBD2. V lost 8 bases and J lost 9; bases outside the gene matches: 11. This CDR3 comprises 14 residues. Germline CDR1 and CDR2: SGHTA and FQGNSA. The CDR3 DNA reads as TGTGCCAGCTTAGCGGGGGCAATTGCTGGTGAGCAGTTCTTC. This translates into CASLAGAIAGEQFF.

The chain links TRBV19 to TRBJ1-2; D not certain. CDR3 size: 12 residues. Per germline, CDR1 LNHDA and CDR2 SQIVND (reference sequence). V lost 2 bases to trimming and J lost 8 bases, with 9 bases between them. CDR3 loop: CASSIPFGGYTF. The CDR3 nucleotides are TGTGCCAGTAGTATACCCTTCGGAGGCTACACCTTC.

This chain connects TRBV7-2 to TRBJ2-5, with D perhaps being TRBD1 or TRBD2 (7 bases each). The CDR3 covers 16 residues. The germline gives CDR1 SGHTA, CDR2 FQGNSA. Trimming took 5 bases from V and 4 from J, leaving 20 bases between them. The CDR3 DNA reads as TGTGCCAGCAGCACAGGGAGGGGGCGGATTTCAGAGACCCAGTACTTC. Translating it yields CASSTGRGRISETQYF.

The table lists this clonotype with a few counts. The chain recombines TRBV15 with TRBJ1-1; the match to TRBD1 covers 11 bases. This CDR3 region has 16 residues. V dropped 3 bases and J dropped 4; count of bases not matched to a gene: 7. Germline V lookup: CDR1 LNHNV, CDR2 YYDKDF (reference sequence). The chain's CDR3 is CATSRKTGTGGTEAFF. The CDR3, as DNA: TGTGCCACCAGCAGGAAAACCGGGACAGGGGGCACTGAAGCTTTCTTT.

The V gene is TRBV5-4, the J gene TRBJ1-1, with TRBD1 identical over 9 bases. Germline-derived CDR1 and CDR2 are SGHNT and YYREEE (reference sequence). V trimming: 0 bases; J trimming: 1 base; junction bases outside the gene matches: 1. CDR3 length equals 15 residues. Written as DNA, the CDR3 is TGTGCCAGCAGCTTGGAGACAGGGGGGAACACTGAAGCTTTCTTT. Translating gives CASSLETGGNTEAFF.